Listed here are 30 T cell receptor beta chains from one sample, sequenced in a study of PD-1 and CTLA-4 blockade in melanoma. This table comes from immunoSEQ multiplex PCR, and its TCRdb copy is limited to in-frame clones, with some not included. The sample includes around 16,000 clones, approximately 70% of them seen just once. Sequences were derived from CD8+ T cells from peripheral blood, sampled from a patient given anti-PD-1 treatment. The receptors come from a human donor with melanoma.

The rearrangement uses TRBV2 and TRBJ2-7, with 7 bases lining up with TRBD1. CDR3 size: 14 residues. Trimming cost V 1 base and J 4 bases; bases outside gene matches: 4. The germline gives CDR1 SNHLY, CDR2 FYNNEI. CDR3 nucleotide sequence: TGTGCCAGCAGTGAAGTTAACAGGGGATACGAGCAGTACTTC. As protein: CASSEVNRGYEQYF.

This clone occurred a few times. The rearrangement links TRBV28 to TRBJ2-5, with 8 nucleotides matching TRBD2. Germline V gives CDR1 MDHEN, CDR2 SYDVKM. V was clipped by 7 bases and J by 5 bases; unmatched bases: 6. The CDR3 contains 13 residues. CDR3 sequence reads: CASKTGGPETQYF. The CDR3, as DNA: TGTGCCAGCAAAACGGGGGGGCCGGAGACCCAGTACTTC.

CDR3 residues: CASSFLRQGITGELFF. CDR3 DNA sequence: TGTGCCAGCAGTTTCCTCCGACAGGGGATTACCGGGGAGCTGTTTTTT. The genes are TRBV27 and TRBJ2-2; 8 bases are a match to TRBD1. The CDR3 covers 16 residues. With 3 bases clipped from V and 5 bases from J, the junction kept 8 bases outside the gene matches. Germline V gene data show CDR1 as MNHEY and CDR2 as SMNVEV (reference sequence).

The chain is built from TRBV7-6 and TRBJ2-1; 8 bases are shared with TRBD2. Germline values: CDR1 SGHVS, CDR2 FNYEAQ. CDR3 length equals 18 residues. The V and J ends lost 2 bases and 2 bases, in that order; junction bases with no gene match: 11. The CDR3 sequence: CASSLIPGGSGAYNEQFF. The CDR3 DNA follows: TGTGCCAGCAGCTTAATCCCCGGAGGTAGCGGGGCCTACAATGAGCAGTTCTTC.

The chain employs TRBV6-1 and TRBJ2-2; unclear D gene. Deletions cut 1 base from V and 1 base from J, with 7 bases between. The CDR3 sequence is 15 residues long. CDR1 is MNHNS and CDR2 is SASEGT in the germline V gene. CDR3 sequence: CASSEEAGNTGELFF. DNA of the CDR3: TGTGCCAGCAGTGAAGAGGCAGGGAACACCGGGGAGCTGTTTTTT.

The V and J genes are TRBV7-9 and TRBJ2-3; D perhaps matches TRBD2 (6 bases). CDR1 SEHNR and CDR2 FQNEAQ come from the germline V gene (reference sequence). The CDR3 has 15 amino acids. V shed 2 bases and J shed 4 bases, with 13 bases lying between them. The CDR3 coding sequence is TGTGCCAGCAGCTTACTCGCGGAGGGCCCAGATACGCAGTATTTT. It encodes CASSLLAEGPDTQYF. Drawing the rest from reference TRBV7-9 and TRBJ2-3, the complete variable domain is DTGVSQNPRHKITKRGQNVTFRCDPISEHNRLYWYRQTLGQGPEFLTYFQNEAQLEKSRLLSDRFSAERPKGSFSTLEIQRTEQGDSAMYLCASSLLAEGPDTQYFGPGTRLTVL.

This rearrangement joins TRBV11-2 to TRBJ1-2; D is ambiguous. The V end was cut by 4 bases, the J end by 14 bases, with 14 bases between. The CDR3 is 11 amino acids. CDR1 is SGHAT and CDR2 is FQNNGV in the germline V gene. CDR3 in DNA: TGTGCCAGCAGCTCCCCCCCCGGAATGACCTTC. It is translated as CASSSPPGMTF.

The CDR3 region has the DNA TGTGCTAGTGGTTGGAGTACGGACACTAGCAATCAGCCCCAGCATTTT. This gives the protein CASGWSTDTSNQPQHF. The chain carries TRBV12-5 and TRBJ1-5, with a tentative D call TRBD1 (5 bases). Germline V gene data show CDR1 as LGHNT and CDR2 as FRNRAP. CDR3 length: 16 residues. Deletions cut 4 bases from V and 0 bases from J, with 13 bases between.

This rearrangement joins TRBV24-1 to TRBJ2-1; 14 bases line up with TRBD2. V gave up 4 bases and J gave up 5 bases; unmatched junction bases: 6. The germline V gene has CDR1 KGHDR and CDR2 SFDVKD. The CDR3 contains 17 residues. CDR3 coding DNA: TGTGCCACCAGTGACTCGTGGACTAGCGGGAGGCACAATGAGCAGTTCTTC. Protein sequence: CATSDSWTSGRHNEQFF.

The J gene is TRBJ2-7, the V gene TRBV4-1; 8 bases are a match to TRBD2. V lost 5 bases, J lost 2 bases, and 5 bases stayed unmatched. The V gene's germline CDR1 is MGHRA and CDR2 YSYEKL. This CDR3 comprises 14 residues. CDR3 in amino acids: CASSAVAGTYEQYF. The CDR3 bases are TGCGCCAGCAGCGCGGTAGCGGGGACCTACGAGCAGTACTTC.

The chain is built from TRBV2 and TRBJ2-1, with unresolved D. This CDR3 region has 14 residues. V gave up 8 bases and J gave up 6 bases, with 17 bases separating them. Germline assignment: CDR1 SNHLY and CDR2 FYNNEI. CDR3 sequence (DNA): TGTGCCAGCGGGTCAGAGCCGTCCGTCAATGAGCAGTTCTTC. Translating it yields CASGSEPSVNEQFF. Variable domain in full (rest from reference TRBV2 and TRBJ2-1): EPEVTQTPSHQVTQMGQEVILRCVPISNHLYFYWYRQILGQKVEFLVSFYNNEISEKSEIFDDQFSVERPDGSNFTLKIRSTKLEDSAMYFCASGSEPSVNEQFFGPGTRLTVL.

This clone came up a few times. V gene TRBV7-9 combines with J gene TRBJ1-1; D is possibly TRBD1 (6 bases). From germline, CDR1 is SEHNR and CDR2 FQNEAQ (reference sequence). The germline V and J ends were trimmed by 2 bases and 8 bases, with 12 bases remaining between them. The CDR3 spans 13 residues. This CDR3 is CASSLRGSIEAFF. CDR3 coding DNA: TGTGCCAGCAGCTTAAGGGGGTCCATCGAAGCTTTCTTT.

The chain carries TRBV19 and TRBJ1-2, with 8 bases identical to TRBD1. The V gene end was trimmed by 2 bases and the J gene end by 5 bases; junction bases not matched to a gene: 7. The CDR3 length is 15 residues. Germline CDR1 LNHDA, CDR2 SQIVND (reference sequence). CDR3 protein: CASSIPKQGGYGYTF. The DNA for the CDR3 is TGTGCCAGTAGTATACCGAAACAGGGGGGGTATGGCTACACCTTC.

V gene TRBV12-3 or TRBV12-4 combines with J gene TRBJ2-7; 7 bases are a match to TRBD1. The CDR3 contains 13 residues. Germline trimming cut 5 bases from V and 6 bases from J; bases unmatched to any gene: 7. The CDR3 DNA reads TGTGCCAGCAGTGGGACAGCCATGGGCGAGCAGTACTTC. As protein: CASSGTAMGEQYF.

The V gene is TRBV11-2, the J gene TRBJ2-3; 8 nucleotides match TRBD1. CDR3 length equals 17 residues. Unmatched junction bases numbered 11, after V lost 4 bases and J lost 2 bases. Germline V CDR1 and CDR2: SGHAT, FQNNGV. CDR3 coding DNA: TGTGCCAGCAGCTCTCTTGAAAGGGACAGGTACACAGATACGCAGTATTTT. It yields the protein CASSSLERDRYTDTQYF.

The chain couples TRBV11-2 to TRBJ1-1; D gene uncertain. The germline CDR1 and CDR2 sequences are SGHAT and FQNNGV. V was pared by 0 bases and J by 2 bases, with 1 base between. This CDR3 has 12 residues. The CDR3 here is CASSLDNTEAFF. The CDR3 DNA follows: TGTGCCAGCAGCTTAGATAACACTGAAGCTTTCTTT.

Relative to its sample, this clone is medium-sized (0.01 to 0.1%). This CDR3 is CASSPVSFPQETQYF. CDR3 coding DNA: TGTGCCAGCTCACCAGTGAGCTTCCCTCAAGAGACCCAGTACTTC. This chain joins TRBV18 and TRBJ2-5; no clear D. The germline V gene encodes CDR1 KGHSH and CDR2 LQKENI. This CDR3 contains 15 residues. Trimming pared 2 bases from V and 2 bases from J, leaving 12 bases between.

The chain recombines TRBV6-5 with TRBJ1-4, with 7 bases that match TRBD1. J gave up 5 bases and V 4 bases, and 4 bases lay outside the gene matches. CDR1 is MNHEY and CDR2 is SVGAGI in the germline V gene. This CDR3 has 14 residues. CDR3 sequence: CASSWGQRNEKLFF. As DNA, the CDR3 is TGTGCCAGCAGTTGGGGACAGCGGAATGAAAAACTGTTTTTT.

The sample holds one count of this clone. This chain connects TRBV6-5 to TRBJ2-7; no definite D call. The CDR3 covers 11 residues. The V gene lost 8 bases and the J gene lost 2 bases, with 7 bases spanning the gap. Germline loops: CDR1 MNHEY, CDR2 SVGAGI. The CDR3 is CASGSTYEQYF. For the CDR3, the DNA is TGTGCCAGCGGGTCTACCTACGAGCAGTACTTC.

The rearrangement links TRBV12-3 or TRBV12-4 to TRBJ2-7, with D possibly matching TRBD2 (5 bases). V lost 3 bases and J 3 bases, leaving 9 bases between the germline ends. CDR3 size: 13 residues. In nucleotides, the CDR3 is TGTGCCAGCAGTTTCGGGATTAACTACGAGCAGTACTTC. Protein: CASSFGINYEQYF.

The chain couples TRBV4-2 to TRBJ1-1; unclear D gene. Deletions cut 0 bases from V and 1 base from J, with 9 bases between. The CDR3 extends over 15 amino acids. Looked up from germline, CDR1 is LGHNA and CDR2 is YNFKEQ. The CDR3 region is CASSQEGGRNTEAFF. As DNA, the CDR3 is TGTGCCAGCAGCCAAGAAGGAGGACGGAACACTGAAGCTTTCTTT.

This clone turned up a few times. The chain combines TRBV10-3 with TRBJ2-7; D may be TRBD1 (5 bases). CDR3 size: 13 residues. V lost 0 bases and J lost 2, with 5 bases in between. CDR1 is ENHRY and CDR2 is SYGVKD in the germline V gene. The CDR3 nucleotides are TGTGCCATCAGTGAGTCGACAGCCTACGAGCAGTACTTC. It is translated as CAISESTAYEQYF.

The chain recombines TRBV4-2 with TRBJ2-5; D gene unclear. V was cut by 0 bases and J by 5 bases, with 10 bases left in between. CDR3 length: 14 amino acids. Germline V gene sequence: CDR1 LGHNA, CDR2 YNFKEQ. The CDR3 loop is CASSQDLQWETQYF. The CDR3 coding sequence is TGTGCCAGCAGCCAAGATTTGCAGTGGGAGACCCAGTACTTC.

This clone was recorded a few times. V usage is TRBV27 and J usage is TRBJ1-5; TRBD1 matches at 9 bases. V gave up 6 bases and J gave up 4 bases; unmatched junction bases: 7. Germline CDR1 MNHEY, CDR2 SMNVEV (reference sequence). The length of the CDR3 is 15 residues. CDR3 in DNA: TGTGCCAGCAGGCCGAACAGGGGGCTGAATCAGCCCCAGCATTTT. Amino acids: CASRPNRGLNQPQHF.

The chain couples TRBV24-1 to TRBJ2-3; 7 bases are shared with TRBD1. The germline CDR1 and CDR2 sequences are KGHDR and SFDVKD. This CDR3 has 15 amino acids. V was clipped by 0 bases and J by 1 base; unmatched bases: 0. The CDR3 DNA follows: TGTGCCACCAGTGATTTGGACAGGGGCACAGATACGCAGTATTTT. Amino acid sequence: CATSDLDRGTDTQYF.

This chain connects TRBV7-2 to TRBJ2-3; TRBD1 matches at 11 bases. The length of the CDR3 is 15 residues. V lost 4 bases to trimming and J lost 5 bases; unmatched junction nucleotides: 5. CDR1 SGHTA and CDR2 FQGNSA come from the germline V gene. CDR3 nucleotides: TGTGCCAGCAGCTGGACAGGGGGCGCCGGAGATACGCAGTATTTT. Translating gives CASSWTGGAGDTQYF.

V usage is TRBV6-5 and J usage is TRBJ1-5; no reliable D call. This CDR3 has 15 residues. V shed 2 bases and J shed 0 bases, with 8 bases lying between them. Germline CDR1 MNHEY, CDR2 SVGAGI. The chain's CDR3 is CASSYRQASNQPQHF. CDR3 DNA: TGTGCCAGCAGTTACAGGCAGGCTAGCAATCAGCCCCAGCATTTT.

The rearrangement links TRBV5-1 to TRBJ2-7; 8 nucleotides align to TRBD1. The CDR3 length is 13 residues. V lost 7 bases and J lost 0; bases outside the gene matches: 3. The germline CDR1 and CDR2 sequences are SGHRS and YFSETQ. CDR3 amino acids: CASGQGSSYEQYF. The DNA for the CDR3 is TGCGCCAGCGGACAGGGTAGCTCCTACGAGCAGTACTTC.

The rearrangement uses TRBV5-6 and TRBJ1-2; no firm D call. CDR1 and CDR2 from the germline V gene are SGHDT and YYEEEE. The CDR3 has 15 residues. Deletions cut 4 bases from V and 4 bases from J, with 17 bases between. The CDR3 DNA follows: TGTGCCAGCAGCCCTCCCTCGGGTAGTTCCTATGGCTACACCTTC. As protein: CASSPPSGSSYGYTF.

This chain joins TRBV2 and TRBJ1-1; TRBD1 matches 7 bases. This CDR3 region has 15 residues. From germline, CDR1 is SNHLY and CDR2 FYNNEI. The J segment lost 7 bases and the V segment lost 2 bases, leaving 10 bases of the junction unmatched. The CDR3 sequence: CASSETQGTALEAFF. CDR3 bases: TGTGCCAGCAGTGAAACCCAGGGGACAGCACTTGAAGCTTTCTTT. Full variable domain (rest looked up from reference TRBV2 and TRBJ1-1): EPEVTQTPSHQVTQMGQEVILRCVPISNHLYFYWYRQILGQKVEFLVSFYNNEISEKSEIFDDQFSVERPDGSNFTLKIRSTKLEDSAMYFCASSETQGTALEAFFGQGTRLTVV.